This T cell receptor beta chain was identified during a study of shared clonotypes between healthy human individuals. The wider study: There were three CD4 naive, three CD4 memory, two CD8 naive and one CD8 memory plates per donor. Study-level points and caveats: Though the depth was large, rarefaction showed that sorted-subset sequencing was incomplete.

Looked up from germline, CDR1 is MNHNS and CDR2 is SASEGT. Deletions cut 2 bases from V and 0 bases from J, with 14 bases between. The CDR3 sequence is 17 residues long. Replicate sorted-subset PCRs were loaded with about 0.2 ug DNA, tens of thousands of T cell genomes. Original methodology: Junction-only sequences without quality scores came from ImmunoSEQ, so filtering differed. Method: immunoSEQ multiplex PCR; TCRdb's copy keeps in-frame clones and lacks some. That table gives V, J and clone size, and the DNA gave D and trimming. Among over 850,000 clones listed, more than 75% were seen once. This clone showed up just once. Its antigen is currently unknown.

This TCR derives from a young man in good health. Some clones in this sample may be carry-over from other donors' samples. V gene TRBV6-1 combines with J gene TRBJ2-1, with a weak D call TRBD2 (6 bases). Material: memory CD4+ T cells from PBMCs. Subset here: CD45RA-negative fraction. The CDR3 loop is CASSERAGLSSYNEQFF. DNA for the CDR3: TGTGCCAGCAGTGAAAGGGCGGGGCTGAGCTCCTACAATGAGCAGTTCTTC.